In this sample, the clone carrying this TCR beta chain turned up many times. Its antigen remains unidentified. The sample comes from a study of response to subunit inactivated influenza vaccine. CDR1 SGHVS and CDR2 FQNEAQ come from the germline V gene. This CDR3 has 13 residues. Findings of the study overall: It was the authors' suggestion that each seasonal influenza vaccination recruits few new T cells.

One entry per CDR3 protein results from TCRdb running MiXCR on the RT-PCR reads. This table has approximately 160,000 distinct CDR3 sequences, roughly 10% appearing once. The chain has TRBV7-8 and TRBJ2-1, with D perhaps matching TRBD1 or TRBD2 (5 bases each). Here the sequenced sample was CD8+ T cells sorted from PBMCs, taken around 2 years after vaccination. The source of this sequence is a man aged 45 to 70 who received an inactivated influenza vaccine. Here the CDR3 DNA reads TGTGTTGAGGGGTCAGCATCCTACAATGAGCAGTTCTTC. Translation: CVEGSASYNEQFF.